This T cell receptor (beta chain) was recorded in a study of T cells in Graves' hyperthyroidism and ophthalmopathy. Amplified TCR beta CDR3 regions came from RNA transcripts. TCR CDR3 underwent first-round RT-PCR with the HTBI primer set. TCRdb reanalysed the multiplex PCR reads using MiXCR and keeps one entry per CDR3 protein. The data show around 300,000 distinct CDR3 sequences, with 10% to 15% seen just once and 7.8% held by the top ten. This clonotype was seen repeatedly, ten times or more. Participants, patients aged 18 to 65, had newly diagnosed hyperthyroidism with a duration under 2 months. Blood dates from first hyperthyroidism diagnosis, before any ophthalmopathy symptoms. V was pared by 3 bases and J by 6 bases, with 15 bases between. The length of the CDR3 is 13 residues. CDR1 is DFQATT and CDR2 is SNEGSKA in the germline V gene (reference sequence).

The sequence came from a woman in her twenties or thirties with Graves' hyperthyroidism that later progressed to Graves' ophthalmopathy. Sequencing was carried out using blood. The chain is built from TRBV20-1 and TRBJ2-7, with a possible D match to TRBD2 (6 bases). The CDR3 reads CSARLPGAPEQYF. The CDR3 nucleotides are TGCAGTGCTAGGCTGCCGGGAGCTCCCGAGCAGTACTTC.